Shown below are 23 T cell receptor beta chains from a single sample sequenced in a study of blood T cell repertoires in COVID-19. The assay was immunoSEQ multiplex PCR, and TCRdb's table has in-frame clones only and misses some. The repertoire holds approximately 190,000 clones, with around 80% as singletons. The sequenced sample was peripheral blood. All receptors derive from a woman aged 55-69 years with COVID-19, enrolled during active disease.

CDR3 nucleotides: TGTGCCAGCAGCGGAGGGCCGGATACGCAGTATTTT. Translated, it gives CASSGGPDTQYF. The chain has TRBV28 and TRBJ2-3; possible D gene TRBD2, 6 bases. V gave up 6 bases and J gave up 6 bases, with 10 bases separating them. This CDR3 is 12 amino acids long. Germline CDR1 reads MDHEN; CDR2 reads SYDVKM.

The CDR3 bases are TGTGCCAGTAGTTTAGCGGGAGTGGCCAAAAACATTCAGTACTTC. Its protein product is CASSLAGVAKNIQYF. The chain joins TRBV19 to TRBJ2-4; 9 bases fit TRBD2. Germline V gene data show CDR1 as LNHDA and CDR2 as SQIVND (reference sequence). The J segment lost 1 base and the V segment lost 5 bases, leaving 3 bases of the junction unmatched. This CDR3 region has 15 residues. Supplemented by reference TRBV19 and TRBJ2-4, the full variable domain reads DGGITQSPKYLFRKEGQNVTLSCEQNLNHDAMYWYRQDPGQGLRLIYYSQIVNDFQKGDIAEGYSVSREKKESFPLTVTSAQKNPTAFYLCASSLAGVAKNIQYFGAGTRLSVL.

The rearrangement joins TRBV10-3 to TRBJ2-7; TRBD1 is a possible D gene (6 bases). Trimming removed 4 bases from V and 0 bases from J, with 7 bases in between. The CDR3 extends over 13 amino acids. Germline CDR1 is ENHRY and CDR2 is SYGVKD. The DNA of the CDR3 is TGTGCCATCAGTGGGGGACACTCCTACGAGCAGTACGTC. Translating it yields CAISGGHSYEQYV.

This clone appeared a few times. The rearrangement uses TRBV11-2 and TRBJ2-1, with TRBD1 identical over 8 bases. V lost 3 bases, J lost 8 bases, and 6 bases stayed unmatched. This CDR3 has 14 amino acids. The V gene's germline CDR1 is SGHAT and CDR2 FQNNGV. The CDR3 sequence: CASSLDREIDEQFF. The DNA for the CDR3 is TGTGCCAGCAGCTTGGACAGGGAGATAGATGAGCAGTTCTTC.

CDR3 protein: CASSFRAREEGYTF. The CDR3 region has the DNA TGTGCCAGCAGCTTTAGGGCCAGGGAGGAGGGCTACACCTTC. The genes are TRBV7-8 and TRBJ1-2, with D possibly TRBD1 on 5 matching bases. The CDR3 contains 14 residues. The germline V gene encodes CDR1 SGHVS and CDR2 FQNEAQ. Trimming left V 3 bases short and J 8 bases short, with 16 bases between.

V usage is TRBV15 and J usage is TRBJ2-5; 10 nucleotides agree with TRBD1. The germline V gene has CDR1 LNHNV and CDR2 YYDKDF (reference sequence). The CDR3 contains 14 residues. With 9 bases clipped from V and 1 base from J, the junction kept 5 bases outside the gene matches. CDR3 nucleotides: TGTGCCACAGCGCGGACAGGGGGCCAAGAGACCCAGTACTTC. As protein: CATARTGGQETQYF.

This clone occurred a few times. CDR3 residues: CASSLTPEGSGYTF. Written as DNA, the CDR3 is TGTGCCAGCAGCTTAACCCCAGAAGGGAGCGGCTACACCTTC. The J gene is TRBJ1-2, the V gene TRBV7-3; D is unclear. Trimming removed 0 bases at V and 8 bases at J, with 13 bases between. Germline loops: CDR1 SGHTA, CDR2 FQGTGA. The CDR3 covers 14 residues.

This clone was seen just once. In DNA form, the CDR3 reads TGTGCCAGCAGCTTGGTGGGAGGCGGAGAGACCCAGTACTTC. Amino acids: CASSLVGGGETQYF. The chain joins TRBV5-4 to TRBJ2-5; D might be TRBD2 (6 bases). Trimming took 0 bases from V and 4 from J, leaving 10 bases between them. From germline, CDR1 is SGHNT and CDR2 YYREEE (reference sequence). There are 14 residues in the CDR3.

The CDR3 loop reads CASSLRNGGSGNTIYF. In DNA form, the CDR3 reads TGTGCCAGCAGCTTAAGGAACGGGGGCTCTGGAAACACCATATATTTT. This chain uses TRBV7-8 with TRBJ1-3, with D perhaps matching TRBD1 (5 bases). The V end was cut by 2 bases, the J end by 0 bases, with 11 bases between. CDR1 is SGHVS and CDR2 is FQNEAQ in the germline V gene. CDR3 length: 16 residues. The entire variable domain, with the rest obtained from reference TRBV7-8 and TRBJ1-3, is as follows: GAGVSQSPRYKVAKRGQDVALRCDPISGHVSLFWYQQALGQGPEFLTYFQNEAQLDKSGLPSDRFFAERPEGSVSTLKIQRTQQEDSAVYLCASSLRNGGSGNTIYFGEGSWLTVV.

The rearrangement links TRBV12-5 to TRBJ2-1; 8 nucleotides align to TRBD1. V lost 6 bases, J lost 9 bases, and 10 bases stayed unmatched. The length of the CDR3 is 14 residues. Germline-derived CDR1 and CDR2 are LGHNT and FRNRAP. The CDR3 loop is CASGHGTGESEQFF. The CDR3 DNA follows: TGTGCTAGTGGCCACGGGACAGGCGAAAGTGAGCAGTTCTTC.

The CDR3 nucleotides are TGTGCCAGCAGTTTCCAGGGTGGTAGCACCGGGGAGCTGTTTTTT. Translation gives CASSFQGGSTGELFF. This chain connects TRBV28 to TRBJ2-2, with D perhaps TRBD1 (5 bases). The CDR3 contains 15 residues. CDR1 is MDHEN, CDR2 SYDVKM, per germline. With 3 bases removed from V and 4 bases from J, the gap between germline ends came to 12 bases.

The chain recombines TRBV4-3 with TRBJ2-3; the match to TRBD1 covers 8 bases. The CDR3 totals 17 residues. Germline-derived CDR1 and CDR2 are LGHNA and YSLEER. The V gene end was trimmed by 3 bases and the J gene end by 2 bases; junction bases not matched to a gene: 10. CDR3 coding DNA: TGCGCCAGCAGCCAGACCTGGACAGGGATGGTCACAGATACGCAGTATTTT. Translated: CASSQTWTGMVTDTQYF.

With respect to this clone: One end of the junction is discordant with germline, which a read error may explain. The J gene is TRBJ2-5, the V gene TRBV7-2, with 7 bases that match TRBD1. Germline assignment: CDR1 SGHTA and CDR2 FQGNSA. The CDR3 consists of 16 residues. CDR3: CASSLSPTGAQETRYF. In DNA, the CDR3 is TGTGCCAGCAGCTTAAGCCCTACAGGGGCCCAAGAGACCCGGTACTTC.

The chain recombines TRBV7-9 with TRBJ1-1; D gene uncertain. V lost 1 base to trimming and J lost 6 bases, with 6 bases between them. The CDR3 is made up of 12 amino acids. The V gene's germline CDR1 is SEHNR and CDR2 FQNEAQ (reference sequence). CDR3: CASSLGGAEAFF. For the CDR3, the DNA is TGTGCCAGCAGCTTAGGAGGCGCTGAAGCTTTCTTT.

The chain recombines TRBV30 with TRBJ2-2; no reliable D call. Germline loops: CDR1 GTSNPN, CDR2 SVGIG (reference sequence). The length of the CDR3 is 13 residues. Trimming removed 1 base from V and 2 bases from J, with 5 bases in between. The CDR3 region has the DNA TGTGCCTGGAGTGAAACTAACACCGGGGAGCTGTTTTTT. It yields the protein CAWSETNTGELFF.

The chain is built from TRBV14 and TRBJ1-4, with D possibly TRBD1 on 5 matching bases. Per the germline V gene, CDR1 is SGHDN and CDR2 is FVKESK. Trimming shortened V by 3 bases and J by 7 bases, and 9 bases separated the two germline ends. The CDR3 runs to 13 residues. Here the CDR3 reads CASSHRQTEKLFF. The CDR3, as DNA: TGTGCCAGCAGCCATCGACAGACTGAAAAACTGTTTTTT.

The chain joins TRBV5-6 to TRBJ2-2, with unresolved D. V was pared by 6 bases and J by 4 bases, with 7 bases between. Germline CDR1 and CDR2: SGHDT and YYEEEE. The CDR3 runs 12 residues. Here the CDR3 DNA reads TGTGCCAGCAATTATTTCACCGGGGAGCTGTTTTTT. It codes for CASNYFTGELFF.

This clone was detected only a few times. The V and J genes are TRBV13 and TRBJ2-1; tentatively, D is TRBD2 (6 bases). Deletions cut 4 bases from V and 0 bases from J, with 13 bases between. CDR3 length equals 16 residues. The V gene's germline CDR1 is PRHDT and CDR2 FYEKMQ (reference sequence). CDR3 in DNA: TGTGCCAGCAGCTCACTAGCTTTGAGCTCCTACAATGAGCAGTTCTTC. It encodes CASSSLALSSYNEQFF.

The chain joins TRBV6-5 to TRBJ2-7; TRBD1 matches at 9 bases. Trimming took 5 bases from V and 0 from J; bases not matched to a gene: 2. The CDR3 has 14 residues. From germline, CDR1 is MNHEY and CDR2 SVGAGI. The CDR3: CASSKTGGSYEQYV. The CDR3 nucleotides read TGTGCCAGCAGTAAGACAGGGGGCTCCTACGAGCAGTACGTC.

This chain joins TRBV7-2 and TRBJ2-1; D unclear. Germline-derived CDR1 and CDR2 are SGHTA and FQGNSA. The CDR3 runs to 16 residues. V was pared by 1 base and J by 0 bases, with 10 bases between. The CDR3 reads CASSLERSSSYNEQFF. In nucleotides, the CDR3 is TGTGCCAGCAGCTTAGAAAGGAGTAGCTCCTACAATGAGCAGTTCTTC.

This chain links TRBV5-4 with TRBJ2-3; 7 nucleotides match TRBD1. V gave up 0 bases and J gave up 4 bases; unmatched junction bases: 8. Germline V gene data show CDR1 as SGHNT and CDR2 as YYREEE (reference sequence). The CDR3 loop spans 16 amino acids. The CDR3 spells CASSLEGARAPDTQYF. The CDR3 DNA is TGTGCCAGCAGCTTGGAGGGGGCGAGAGCCCCAGATACGCAGTATTTT.

In regard to this clone: This CDR3 is also generated by other DNA sequences in the sample. The V call is TRBV7-9, the J call TRBJ2-1; 8 positions match TRBD2. The ends lost 6 bases at V and 0 bases at J; junction bases unmatched: 4. Germline assignment: CDR1 SEHNR and CDR2 FQNEAQ (reference sequence). The CDR3 contains 15 residues. The CDR3 DNA follows: TGTGCCAGCAGTTTTAGCGGGACCTCCTACAATGAGCAGTTCTTC. This codes for CASSFSGTSYNEQFF.

This chain links TRBV29-1 with TRBJ1-1; TRBD1 matches at 7 bases. The CDR3 is 13 residues long. Germline CDR1 and CDR2: SQVTM and ANQGSEA. Trimming took 6 bases from V and 5 from J; bases not matched to a gene: 9. The CDR3: CSVVFQGETEAFF. CDR3 DNA: TGCAGCGTAGTCTTCCAGGGGGAAACTGAAGCTTTCTTT.